The 16 T cell receptor beta chains below come from one sample, sequenced in a study of T cell responses to AZD1222 COVID-19 vaccine. Clones were sequenced by immunoSEQ multiplex PCR, and TCRdb holds only the in-frame ones, with some missing. In the table there are 89,000 or so clones, 80% to 90% of which are singletons. Material: peripheral blood, obtained on day 0 of AZD1222 vaccination. These receptors were taken from an adult in good health.

This chain links TRBV6-5 with TRBJ2-6, with D maybe TRBD1 (6 bases). The germline V and J ends were trimmed by 4 bases and 2 bases, with 12 bases remaining between them. CDR1 is MNHEY and CDR2 is SVGAGI in the germline V gene. The CDR3 has 16 residues. CDR3 bases: TGTGCCAGCAGTTTACACAGGGATACTGGGGCCAACGTCCTGACTTTC. It translates to CASSLHRDTGANVLTF.

This rearrangement joins TRBV10-3 to TRBJ2-1; TRBD1 might be the D (6 bases). Per the germline V gene, CDR1 is ENHRY and CDR2 is SYGVKD. CDR3 length: 17 residues. V lost 0 bases and J lost 5, with 17 bases in between. Here the CDR3 DNA reads TGTGCCATCAGTGAGTCGAAATCCGGGACAAATAACAATGAGCAGTTCTTC. It is translated as CAISESKSGTNNNEQFF.

This sequence joins TRBV19 and TRBJ1-1; D is ambiguous. V lost 7 bases, J lost 1 base, and 10 bases lay in between. This CDR3 comprises 13 residues. CDR1 and CDR2 (germline): LNHDA, SQIVND (reference sequence). CDR3 region: CASNRAGNTEAFF. The CDR3 coding sequence is TGTGCCAGTAATAGGGCGGGGAACACTGAAGCTTTCTTT.

The chain joins TRBV28 to TRBJ2-1, with 9 bases that match TRBD1. The CDR3 is made up of 16 amino acids. The germline V gene has CDR1 MDHEN and CDR2 SYDVKM. Trimming cost V 4 bases and J 2 bases; bases outside gene matches: 6. CDR3 amino acids: CASSYWGQGTYNEQFF. Here the CDR3 DNA reads TGTGCCAGCAGTTACTGGGGACAGGGTACCTACAATGAGCAGTTCTTC.

CDR3 residues: CASSMSVGILDEQFF. The CDR3 DNA follows: TGTGCCAGCAGCATGAGCGTCGGGATTCTAGATGAGCAGTTCTTC. The gene calls are TRBV5-6 and TRBJ2-1; D might be TRBD2 (5 bases). This CDR3 is 15 amino acids long. Germline V gene lookup returns CDR1 SGHDT and CDR2 YYEEEE. Trimming removed 4 bases at V and 8 bases at J, with 19 bases between.

The genes are TRBV6-1 and TRBJ1-4; the match to TRBD1 covers 9 bases. J was trimmed by 6 bases and V by 2 bases; bases with no gene match: 4. The length of the CDR3 is 15 residues. Germline values: CDR1 MNHNS, CDR2 SASEGT. The CDR3 region is CASSEYGQGYEKLFF. The DNA of the CDR3 is TGTGCCAGCAGTGAATATGGACAGGGGTATGAAAAACTGTTTTTT.

The chain employs TRBV3-1 (or the pseudogene TRBV3-2) and TRBJ2-7; a possible D gene is TRBD2 (6 bases). The ends were cut back, 7 bases at V and 5 bases at J, with 12 bases in the middle. The CDR3 contains 12 residues. The germline CDR1 and CDR2 sequences are LGHDT and YNNKEL (reference sequence). This CDR3 reads CASTGLLDEQYF. The CDR3 DNA reads as TGTGCCAGCACCGGACTATTAGACGAGCAGTACTTC.

This chain connects TRBV28 to TRBJ1-3, with D possibly being TRBD1 (5 bases). V shed 5 bases and J shed 0 bases, with 17 bases lying between them. The V gene's germline CDR1 is MDHEN and CDR2 SYDVKM. This CDR3 is 17 amino acids long. CDR3 DNA sequence: TGTGCCAGCAGTCCGCTGACAGTGATGGACTCTGGAAACACCATATATTTT. It is translated as CASSPLTVMDSGNTIYF.

This rearrangement joins TRBV27 to TRBJ1-4; possible D gene TRBD1, 6 bases. The germline V gene encodes CDR1 MNHEY and CDR2 SMNVEV (reference sequence). The CDR3 consists of 15 residues. V shed 3 bases and J shed 3 bases, with 11 bases lying between them. The CDR3 DNA reads TGTGCCAGCAGTTTCGGGGGGCGAGCTAATGAAAAACTGTTTTTT. This gives the protein CASSFGGRANEKLFF.

The J gene is TRBJ2-5, the V gene TRBV28; D is undetermined. V was cut by 2 bases and J by 2 bases, with 9 bases left in between. CDR1 is MDHEN and CDR2 is SYDVKM in the germline V gene. There are 14 residues in the CDR3. The CDR3 region has the DNA TGTGCCAGCAGTTTAATAAGCGTGCAAGAGACCCAGTACTTC. It specifies CASSLISVQETQYF.

The chain joins TRBV7-9 to TRBJ2-7, with 9 bases matching TRBD1. The V gene's germline CDR1 is SEHNR and CDR2 FQNEAQ (reference sequence). Unmatched junction bases numbered 9, after V lost 6 bases and J lost 3 bases. This CDR3 contains 15 residues. The CDR3 region is CASSYQPGQGYEQYF. As DNA, the CDR3 is TGTGCCAGCAGTTACCAACCGGGACAGGGCTACGAGCAGTACTTC. Looking up the rest from reference TRBV7-9 and TRBJ2-7 gives the full variable domain: DTGVSQNPRHKITKRGQNVTFRCDPISEHNRLYWYRQTLGQGPEFLTYFQNEAQLEKSRLLSDRFSAERPKGSFSTLEIQRTEQGDSAMYLCASSYQPGQGYEQYFGPGTRLTVT.

This clone occurred once. The V gene is TRBV11-3, the J gene TRBJ2-2; the D is unclear. The CDR3 totals 11 residues. V lost 5 bases and J 5 bases, leaving 3 bases between the germline ends. The germline CDR1 and CDR2 sequences are SGHNT and YENEEA. As DNA, the CDR3 is TGTGCCAGCAGCCATACCGGGGAGCTGTTTTTT. Its protein is CASSHTGELFF.

This clone was seen only once. This chain links TRBV9 with TRBJ2-6; D possibly corresponds to TRBD1 (6 bases). The CDR3 consists of 19 residues. From germline, CDR1 is SGDLS and CDR2 YYNGEE. V shed 4 bases and J shed 0 bases, with 20 bases lying between them. CDR3 nucleotides: TGTGCCAGCAGCCCCGATTGGCGATCACAGGGCTCTGGGGCCAACGTCCTGACTTTC. It encodes CASSPDWRSQGSGANVLTF.

This clone has a single count. The chain combines TRBV7-9 with TRBJ2-1, with 7 bases matching TRBD2. V gave up 5 bases and J gave up 4 bases; unmatched junction bases: 14. There are 17 residues in the CDR3. Germline V CDR1 and CDR2: SEHNR, FQNEAQ (reference sequence). The CDR3 reads CASSPPLRLAVYNEQFF. CDR3 sequence (DNA): TGTGCCAGCAGCCCTCCCCTCAGGCTAGCGGTATACAATGAGCAGTTCTTC.

Points on this clone: A junction boundary mismatches the germline segment, possibly from a read error. The rearrangement joins TRBV9 to TRBJ1-1; a weak D match, TRBD1 (5 bases). Germline CDR1 and CDR2: SGDLS and YYNGEE. CDR3 length: 14 residues. DNA of the CDR3: TGTGCCAACAGCGTCGGTAGGGGCAGCACTGAAGCTTTCTTT. This encodes CANSVGRGSTEAFF.

This chain links TRBV27 with TRBJ2-3; TRBD2 matches at 10 bases. The V segment lost 2 bases and the J segment 3 bases; nucleotides outside the gene matches: 5. The CDR3 consists of 16 residues. Looked up from germline, CDR1 is MNHEY and CDR2 is SMNVEV (reference sequence). CDR3 in amino acids: CASSLLAGEVTDTQYF. In nucleotides, the CDR3 is TGTGCCAGCAGTTTACTAGCGGGAGAGGTAACAGATACGCAGTATTTT.